The T cell receptor beta chain described here comes from a study of T cell repertoires in aging, cancer and after chemotherapy. In the study overall: Six age groups, ranging from 30 or younger to 70 or older, included the donors. The whole study produced a dataset of some 9 million TCR reads.

The length of the CDR3 is 12 residues. Per germline, CDR1 DFQATT and CDR2 SNEGSKA (reference sequence). V lost 5 bases and J lost 6; bases outside the gene matches: 5. Study-wide findings and caveats: Age-matched healthy donors had significantly more diverse, less clonal blood TCR repertoires than untreated cancer patients. Loss of evenness, beyond lost richness, contributed to age-related TCR diversity decline in cancer patients.

This clonotype is classed as medium-sized (0.01 to 0.1%). Its antigen is still unknown. TCR beta rearrangements were amplified from peripheral blood genomic DNA. Multiplex touch-down PCR with TRB-A/B primers amplified rearranged V-D-J TRB sequences. TCRdb redid the calling of the multiplex PCR reads with MiXCR, one entry per CDR3 protein. The sample shows more than 1,500 distinct CDR3 sequences, 20% to 30% of them seen only once. V gene TRBV20-1 combines with J gene TRBJ1-2; 8 bases align to TRBD1. Sequencing was performed on blood. This receptor was taken from a human donor with a solid tumor. CDR3 loop: CSASRGLNGYTF. In nucleotides, the CDR3 is TGCAGTGCTTCCAGGGGGCTAAATGGCTACACCTTC.